A single sample is the source of the 15 T cell receptor beta chains below, sequenced in a study of T cells in Graves' hyperthyroidism and ophthalmopathy. TCR beta CDR3 regions were amplified from RNA. TCR CDR3 underwent first-round RT-PCR with the HTBI primer set. MiXCR, applied by TCRdb to the multiplex PCR reads, yields one record per CDR3 protein. The sample holds 600,000 to 650,000 distinct CDR3 sequences; roughly 20% are singletons and the top ten take about 34%. Material for sequencing was blood. Receptors were obtained from a man between 25 and 39 years old with Graves' ophthalmopathy.

With regard to this clonotype: With a much larger clone just one base away, this may be a read error. V and J are TRBV2 and TRBJ1-1, with D unresolved. Germline CDR1 is SNHLY and CDR2 is FYNNEI. The CDR3 has 13 residues. Trimming left V 8 bases short and J 0 bases short, with 10 bases between. CDR3 in DNA: TGTGCCAGCGGGAGGGAGGTGAACACTGAAGCTTTCTTT. This codes for CASGREVNTEAFF.

The chain links TRBV6-2 or TRBV6-3 to TRBJ2-6, with D unresolved. CDR3 length: 14 amino acids. Trimming took 6 bases from V and 6 from J, leaving 12 bases between them. CDR1 and CDR2 (germline): MNHEY, SVGEGT. This CDR3 reads CASSVVTEANVLTF. Here the CDR3 DNA reads TGTGCCAGCAGCGTTGTGACCGAGGCCAACGTCCTGACTTTC.

This clonotype was counted many times. The J gene is TRBJ2-1, the V gene TRBV5-8; TRBD2 matches at 11 bases. The V segment lost 4 bases and the J segment 3 bases; nucleotides outside the gene matches: 3. The germline V gene encodes CDR1 SGHTS and CDR2 YDEGEE. The CDR3 has 15 residues. CDR3 loop: CASSPLAGGYNEQFF. The CDR3 DNA reads as TGTGCCAGCAGCCCCCTAGCGGGAGGCTACAATGAGCAGTTCTTC. Variable domain in full (rest from reference TRBV5-8 and TRBJ2-1): EAGVTQSPTHLIKTRGQQATLRCSPISGHTSVYWYQQALGLGLQFLLWYDEGEERNRGNFPPRFSGRQFPNYSSELNVNALELEDSALYLCASSPLAGGYNEQFFGPGTRLTVL.

This clonotype was recorded at least ten times. The rearrangement joins TRBV18 to TRBJ1-3; no firm D call. The CDR3 runs to 13 residues. The V end lost 3 bases, the J end lost 1 base, and 4 bases lay between the germline ends. Germline CDR1 KGHSH, CDR2 LQKENI. In nucleotides, the CDR3 is TGTGCCAGCTCACCGGGGTCTGGAAACACCATATATTTT. Its translation: CASSPGSGNTIYF. Full variable domain (missing parts from reference TRBV18 and TRBJ1-3): NAGVMQNPRHLVRRRGQEARLRCSPMKGHSHVYWYRQLPEEGLKFMVYLQKENIIDESGMPKERFSAEFPKEGPSILRIQQVVRGDSAAYFCASSPGSGNTIYFGEGSWLTVV.

This chain links TRBV6-2 or TRBV6-3 with TRBJ1-2, with a tentative D call TRBD1 (5 bases). The germline CDR1 and CDR2 sequences are MNHEY and SVGEGT. The CDR3 extends over 14 amino acids. Trimming pared 6 bases from V and 3 bases from J, leaving 14 bases between. For the CDR3, the DNA is TGTGCCAGCAGAAGACAGCCTGGGGACTATGGCTACACCTTC. This translates into CASRRQPGDYGYTF.

As regards this clonotype: Compared with germline, one end of the junction differs, possibly owing to a read error. The V call is TRBV6-2 or TRBV6-3, the J call TRBJ2-2; 9 bases line up with TRBD1. CDR3 size: 15 residues. Per germline, CDR1 MNHEY and CDR2 SVGEGT. The CDR3 is CVSSLTGGANGELFF. The CDR3 region has the DNA TGTGTCAGCAGCTTAACAGGGGGCGCGAACGGGGAGCTGTTTTTT.

Ten or more counts support this clonotype. This rearrangement joins TRBV12-3 or TRBV12-4 to TRBJ2-7, with D possibly matching TRBD2 (6 bases). V was cut by 6 bases and J by 0 bases, with 15 bases left in between. The CDR3 runs 15 residues. CDR3 sequence: CASSRGTSSSYEQYF. CDR3 bases: TGTGCCAGCAGCCGGGGGACTTCGTCCTCCTACGAGCAGTACTTC.

This clonotype was counted many times. CDR3 region: CASSSHPSRPQETQYF. The CDR3 nucleotides are TGTGCCAGCAGCTCCCATCCCTCACGCCCACAAGAGACCCAGTACTTC. The V call is TRBV11-2, the J call TRBJ2-5, with no clear D. This CDR3 contains 16 residues. Germline CDR1 SGHAT, CDR2 FQNNGV. Trimming pared 4 bases from V and 2 bases from J, leaving 17 bases between.

The chain links TRBV19 to TRBJ2-7, with 7 bases fitting TRBD1. The CDR3 is 16 residues long. The germline CDR1 and CDR2 sequences are LNHDA and SQIVND (reference sequence). The J segment lost 1 base and the V segment lost 5 bases, leaving 11 bases of the junction unmatched. This CDR3 is CASSVARTGQSYEQYF. The CDR3 DNA follows: TGTGCCAGTAGTGTCGCCCGGACAGGACAATCCTACGAGCAGTACTTC. Supplemented by reference TRBV19 and TRBJ2-7, the full variable domain reads DGGITQSPKYLFRKEGQNVTLSCEQNLNHDAMYWYRQDPGQGLRLIYYSQIVNDFQKGDIAEGYSVSREKKESFPLTVTSAQKNPTAFYLCASSVARTGQSYEQYFGPGTRLTVT.

This clonotype was counted ten times or more. The genes are TRBV3-1 and TRBJ1-5, with TRBD1 matching 7 bases. This CDR3 is built from 20 residues. J was trimmed by 1 base and V by 4 bases; bases with no gene match: 19. Germline lookup yields CDR1 LGHDT and CDR2 YNNKEL (reference sequence). In nucleotides, the CDR3 is TGTGCCAGCAGCCCGACGCCAGGGGGTAAAACGGAGTGGAGCAATCAGCCCCAGCATTTT. It is translated as CASSPTPGGKTEWSNQPQHF.

The V and J genes are TRBV19 and TRBJ1-6; D is perhaps TRBD1 (6 bases). This CDR3 is built from 13 residues. V lost 6 bases and J lost 10, with 13 bases in between. Germline CDR1 reads LNHDA; CDR2 reads SQIVND (reference sequence). CDR3 coding DNA: TGTGCCAGTAGAGCGGGCAGGGGATCACCCCTCCACTTT. This codes for CASRAGRGSPLHF.

J is TRBJ2-3 and V is TRBV5-1; 10 bases agree with TRBD1. CDR1 is SGHRS, CDR2 YFSETQ, per germline. Trimming cost V 4 bases and J 2 bases; bases outside gene matches: 4. The CDR3 is 15 amino acids. This CDR3 reads CASSDDRGPTDTQYF. In nucleotides, the CDR3 is TGCGCCAGCAGCGACGACAGGGGGCCCACAGATACGCAGTATTTT.

The chain has TRBV30 and TRBJ1-1; 10 bases map to TRBD1. The CDR3 totals 14 residues. The germline gives CDR1 GTSNPN, CDR2 SVGIG (reference sequence). V gave up 5 bases and J gave up 0 bases; unmatched junction bases: 3. The CDR3 nucleotides read TGTGCCTGGGGTGGGACAGGGGTGAACACTGAAGCTTTCTTT. Residues: CAWGGTGVNTEAFF.

The chain uses TRBV24-1 and TRBJ2-3, with 11 bases that match TRBD2. The CDR3 covers 17 residues. Germline V gene sequence: CDR1 KGHDR, CDR2 SFDVKD. The J segment lost 4 bases and the V segment lost 4 bases, leaving 9 bases of the junction unmatched. The CDR3 bases are TGTGCCACCAGTGAGTCTAGCGGGAGGAGCATCGCAGATACGCAGTATTTT. Translating it yields CATSESSGRSIADTQYF.

The chain uses TRBV6-2 or TRBV6-3 and TRBJ1-4; TRBD1 agrees at 9 bases. CDR1 is MNHEY and CDR2 is SVGEGT in the germline V gene. The CDR3 sequence is 17 residues long. J gave up 7 bases and V 5 bases, and 14 bases lay outside the gene matches. The CDR3 region has the DNA TGTGCCAGCAGTCCAGGACAGGGGAGATTGAGGGGTGAAAAACTGTTTTTT. Amino acid sequence: CASSPGQGRLRGEKLFF.